These 4 T cell receptor beta chains came from one sample sequenced in a study of blood T cell repertoires in COVID-19. Only in-frame clones appear in the TCRdb table, and some are missing; sequencing was by immunoSEQ multiplex PCR. The repertoire holds over 150,000 clones, more than 65% seen once, with about a tenth in the top ten. The material sequenced was peripheral blood. The origin of the receptors is a man in his sixties or seventies with active or convalescent COVID-19.

This clone was detected only a few times. For the CDR3, the DNA is TGTGCCAGCAGCCGACGGGACAGAAGCTATGGCTACACCTTC. Its translation is CASSRRDRSYGYTF. V usage is TRBV7-8 and J usage is TRBJ1-2; 7 bases match TRBD1. J gave up 4 bases and V 5 bases, and 7 bases lay outside the gene matches. The CDR3 has 14 residues. Germline V CDR1 and CDR2: SGHVS, FQNEAQ.

This clone was counted a single time. The chain employs TRBV2 and TRBJ1-5; no firm D call. The CDR3 runs 17 residues. The V gene's germline CDR1 is SNHLY and CDR2 FYNNEI. V lost 5 bases to trimming and J lost 2 bases, with 19 bases between them. The CDR3 sequence: CASSIFGGMSGNQPQHF. CDR3 coding DNA: TGTGCCAGCAGTATCTTCGGAGGGATGAGCGGCAATCAGCCCCAGCATTTT.

The V and J genes are TRBV5-8 and TRBJ2-7; D unclear. Trimming pared 2 bases from V and 0 bases from J, leaving 6 bases between. The germline V gene encodes CDR1 SGHTS and CDR2 YDEGEE. This CDR3 spans 13 amino acids. CDR3 residues: CASSFQISYEQYF. The CDR3 DNA reads as TGTGCCAGCAGCTTCCAGATCTCCTACGAGCAGTACTTC.

V is TRBV5-1 and J is TRBJ2-2; the D is unclear. CDR1 SGHRS and CDR2 YFSETQ come from the germline V gene. Trimming removed 5 bases at V and 6 bases at J, with 8 bases between. There are 12 residues in the CDR3. CDR3 sequence (DNA): TGCGCCAGCAGATCCAATGCCGGGGAGCTGTTTTTT. It codes for CASRSNAGELFF.